This T cell receptor (beta chain) was captured by sequencing in a study of CD8 T cells in ankylosing spondylitis. The study's findings and limits: Certain motif variants had earlier been reported in reactive arthritis synovial fluid and blood. Ankylosing spondylitis blood appeared to be characterized by a TCR beta motif of under ten highly homologous variants. Disease-linked clones reportedly concentrated significantly in matched ankylosing spondylitis synovial fluid.

The V gene lost 4 bases and the J gene lost 9 bases, with 7 bases spanning the gap. Per the germline V gene, CDR1 is DFQATT and CDR2 is SNEGSKA (reference sequence). CDR3 length equals 10 residues. The authors made TCR beta libraries by quantitative 5'-RACE with molecular barcodes. TCRdb fed the 5' RACE reads into MiXCR, producing one record per CDR3 protein. The sample yields 230,000 or so distinct CDR3 sequences, 24% seen once. This clonotype was observed many times. The antigen remains undetermined. The chain couples TRBV20-1 to TRBJ2-1; D is unclear. The TCR originated in a male donor with ankylosing spondylitis or in good health (not recorded which). Sequencing used blood, either unsorted or a sorted T cell fraction (not recorded which). CDR3 residues: CSAIRREQFF. For the CDR3, the DNA is TGCAGTGCTATACGGCGTGAGCAGTTCTTC.